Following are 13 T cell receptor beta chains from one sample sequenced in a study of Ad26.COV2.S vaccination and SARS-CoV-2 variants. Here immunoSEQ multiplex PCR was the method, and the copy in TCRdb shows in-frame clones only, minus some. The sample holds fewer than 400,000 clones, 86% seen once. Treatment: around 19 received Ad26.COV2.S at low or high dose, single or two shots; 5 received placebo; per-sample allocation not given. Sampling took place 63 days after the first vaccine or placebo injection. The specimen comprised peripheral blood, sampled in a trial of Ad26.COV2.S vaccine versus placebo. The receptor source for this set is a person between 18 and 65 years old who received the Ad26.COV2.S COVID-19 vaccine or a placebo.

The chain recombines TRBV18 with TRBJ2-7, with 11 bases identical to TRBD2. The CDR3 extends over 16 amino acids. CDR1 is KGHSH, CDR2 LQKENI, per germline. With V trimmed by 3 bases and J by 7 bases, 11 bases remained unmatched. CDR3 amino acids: CASSPIAGGRSDEQYF. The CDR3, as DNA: TGTGCCAGCTCACCCATAGCGGGGGGGCGGTCTGATGAGCAGTACTTC.

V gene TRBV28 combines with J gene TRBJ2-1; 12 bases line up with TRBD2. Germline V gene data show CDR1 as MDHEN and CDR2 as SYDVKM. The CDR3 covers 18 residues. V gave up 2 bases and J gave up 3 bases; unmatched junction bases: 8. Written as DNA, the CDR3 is TGTGCCAGCAGTTTACAGGCCCGACTAGCGGGGGTCTACAATGAGCAGTTCTTC. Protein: CASSLQARLAGVYNEQFF.

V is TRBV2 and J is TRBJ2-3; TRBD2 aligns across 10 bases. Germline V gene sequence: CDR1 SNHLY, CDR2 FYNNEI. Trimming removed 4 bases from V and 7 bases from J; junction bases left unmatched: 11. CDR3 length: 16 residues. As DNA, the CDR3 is TGTGCCAGCAGTGGCCGCAGCGGGGGGGCCGTCAATACGCAGTATTTT. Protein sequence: CASSGRSGGAVNTQYF.

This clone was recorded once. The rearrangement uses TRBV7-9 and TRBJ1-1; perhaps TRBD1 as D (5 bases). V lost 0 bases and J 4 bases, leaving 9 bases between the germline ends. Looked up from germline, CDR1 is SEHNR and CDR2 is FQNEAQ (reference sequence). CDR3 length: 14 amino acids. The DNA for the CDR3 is TGTGCCAGCAGCTTAGCCCAGGGTCCCACTGAAGCTTTCTTT. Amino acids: CASSLAQGPTEAFF.

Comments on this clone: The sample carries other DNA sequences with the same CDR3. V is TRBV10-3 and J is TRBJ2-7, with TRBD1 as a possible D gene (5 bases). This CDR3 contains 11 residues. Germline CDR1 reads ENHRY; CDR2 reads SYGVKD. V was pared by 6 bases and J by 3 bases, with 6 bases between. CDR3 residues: CAISDSYEQYF. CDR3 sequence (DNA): TGTGCCATCAGCGACAGCTACGAGCAGTACTTC.

DNA of the CDR3: TGCGCCAGCAGCCAAGATGGACCGAGTGAGCAGTTCTTC. It is translated as CASSQDGPSEQFF. The chain is built from TRBV4-1 and TRBJ2-1; D is undetermined. This CDR3 comprises 13 residues. Trimming removed 0 bases at V and 9 bases at J, with 9 bases between. The germline V gene encodes CDR1 MGHRA and CDR2 YSYEKL.

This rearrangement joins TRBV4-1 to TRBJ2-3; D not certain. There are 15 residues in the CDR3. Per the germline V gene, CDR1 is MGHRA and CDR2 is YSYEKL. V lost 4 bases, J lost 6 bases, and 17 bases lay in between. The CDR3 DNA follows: TGCGCCAGCAGCCTTCAATCCCCGAGGAAGGATACGCAGTATTTT. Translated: CASSLQSPRKDTQYF.

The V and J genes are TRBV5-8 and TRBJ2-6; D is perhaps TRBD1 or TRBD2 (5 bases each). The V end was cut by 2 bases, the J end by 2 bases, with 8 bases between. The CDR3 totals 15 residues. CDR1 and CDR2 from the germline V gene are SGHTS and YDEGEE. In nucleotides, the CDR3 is TGTGCCAGCAGCTTTCGGGGCGCTGGGGCCAACGTCCTGACTTTC. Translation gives CASSFRGAGANVLTF. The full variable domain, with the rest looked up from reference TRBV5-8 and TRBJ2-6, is EAGVTQSPTHLIKTRGQQATLRCSPISGHTSVYWYQQALGLGLQFLLWYDEGEERNRGNFPPRFSGRQFPNYSSELNVNALELEDSALYLCASSFRGAGANVLTFGAGSRLTVL.

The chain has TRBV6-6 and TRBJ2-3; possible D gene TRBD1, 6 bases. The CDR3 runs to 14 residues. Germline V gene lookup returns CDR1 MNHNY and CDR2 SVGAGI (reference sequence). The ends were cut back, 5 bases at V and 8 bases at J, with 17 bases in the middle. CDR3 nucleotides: TGTGCCAGCAGTAATAGACAGGAGACCTCTACGCAGTATTTT. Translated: CASSNRQETSTQYF.

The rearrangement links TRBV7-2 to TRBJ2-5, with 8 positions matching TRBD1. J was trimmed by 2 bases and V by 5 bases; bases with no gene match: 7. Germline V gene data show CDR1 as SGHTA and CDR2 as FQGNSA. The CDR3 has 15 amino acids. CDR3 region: CASSRTGKAQETQYF. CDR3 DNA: TGTGCCAGCAGCCGGACAGGGAAGGCACAAGAGACCCAGTACTTC.

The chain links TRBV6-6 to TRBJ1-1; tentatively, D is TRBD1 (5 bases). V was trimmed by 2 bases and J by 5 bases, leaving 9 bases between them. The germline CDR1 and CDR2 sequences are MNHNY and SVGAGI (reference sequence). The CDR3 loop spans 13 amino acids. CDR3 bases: TGTGCCAGCAGTTACAGGGGAACTACTGAAGCTTTCTTT. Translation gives CASSYRGTTEAFF.

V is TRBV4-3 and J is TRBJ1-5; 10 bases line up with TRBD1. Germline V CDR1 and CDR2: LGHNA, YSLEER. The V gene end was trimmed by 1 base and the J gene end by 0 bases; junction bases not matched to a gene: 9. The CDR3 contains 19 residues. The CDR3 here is CASSQVVGTGAFSNQPQHF. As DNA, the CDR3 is TGCGCCAGCAGCCAAGTTGTAGGGACAGGGGCCTTTAGCAATCAGCCCCAGCATTTT.

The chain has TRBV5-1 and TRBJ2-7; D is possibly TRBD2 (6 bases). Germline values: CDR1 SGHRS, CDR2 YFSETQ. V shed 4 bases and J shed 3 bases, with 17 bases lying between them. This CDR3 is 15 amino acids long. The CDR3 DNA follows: TGCGCCAGCAGCCCCCAAGGAGGGGCCGGCTACGAGCAGTACTTC. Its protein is CASSPQGGAGYEQYF.